This T cell receptor (beta chain) was found in a study of CD8+CD57+ T cells in acquired aplastic anemia (dated by TCRdb to the late 2010s). For the wider study: On average, sorted CD4+ and CD8+ cells yielded around 3.5 ug of extracted DNA, with a range of roughly 0.19 to 27.4 ug. Healthy donor samples averaged around 9.8 million reads for CD4+ and roughly 11 million for CD8+ cells.

TCR repertoires of sorted CD4+ and CD8+ blood T cells from severe aplastic anemia patients and healthy subjects were deep-sequenced in the study. Ficoll-Paque density gradient centrifugation was used to isolate peripheral blood mononuclear cells. CD4+ and CD8+ T cells were sorted by FACS or magnetic beads before DNA extraction. General study outcomes and caveats: Twenty-nine CD8+ CDR3 sequences were found in both patients and controls but appeared to be highly expressed in patients and within the immunodominant clones of the patients. Patients and healthy controls showed no significant difference in CD8+ Simpson's diversity (P=0.060).

The CDR3 covers 10 residues, taking in both the cysteine and the phenylalanine. Only CDR3 DNA remains: 30 bases, in frame from the first base. The junction shows trimming of 8 bases on V and 13 bases on J, plus 11 bases between the germline ends. CDR1 WSHSY and CDR2 SAAADI were looked up in the germline V gene. In the case of this clonotype: The antigen it recognizes is unknown. Base quality data are lacking; no much larger clone is found one base away.

Genomic DNA was used as template for profiling of TCR beta VDJ combinations and CDR3 sequences. TCR repertoire sequencing was run on an Illumina HiSeq 2000. For the original study's pipeline: Repertoire assessment relied on Simpson's diversity index, CDR3 size and DJ length profiles, and TRBV/TRBJ rearrangement plots. The most abundant DNA sequence in the deep sequencing data was taken as the immunodominant clone. CDR3 amino acid sequences were screened for sharing across subjects and compared with published repertoires and the VDJdb database. TCRdb reworked the public reads: Q25 trimming with fastp, MiXCR clone assembly, productive beta chains retained. All rows with the same CDR3 protein become a single entry with the most common DNA and genes. These V and J calls derive from TCRdb rather than the authors' analysis. In this sample the table shows 110,000 or so distinct CDR3 sequences, approximately 49% of which occur a single time. The leading ten clones occupy 30% to 35% of the sample.

This sequence was found in a human donor in good health, serving as a control. The sequencing sample was made of sorted CD4+, CD8+, or CD8+CD57+ T cells (not recorded which) from PBMCs. The rearranged segments are TRBV10-2 and TRBJ1-4; a weak D assignment points to TRBD1 (6 bases agree). The encoded CDR3 is CASGEGGLFF. The bases are TGCGCCAGCGGAGAGGGGGGACTGTTTTTT.